The clone carrying this T cell receptor beta chain has a handful of counts. A much bigger clone sits one base away, suggesting this may be a read error. Before being chosen for sequencing, patients had shown CD8+CD57+ cell expansion by flow cytometry. The sample comes from a study of CD8+CD57+ T cells in acquired aplastic anemia. Turning to the study itself: Yields of DNA that came from sorted CD4+ and CD8+ cells averaged about 2.9 ug.

According to the study, genomic DNA was the template for TCR beta VDJ and CDR3 profiling. One entry per CDR3 protein results from TCRdb running MiXCR on the reads. The table includes fewer than 250,000 distinct CDR3 sequences, under 55% detected once. The clonotype was recovered from a human donor with aplastic anemia. Source material: sorted CD4+, CD8+, or CD8+CD57+ T cells (not recorded which) from PBMCs.

The CDR3 DNA is TGCAGTGCCCCGGGCAGGCTGTTAGCTGGAAACACCATATATTTT. Amino acids: CSAPGRLLAGNTIYF. The chain is built from TRBV20-1 and TRBJ1-3; D gene unclear. The CDR3 runs to 15 residues. Germline V gene data show CDR1 as DFQATT and CDR2 as SNEGSKA (reference sequence). Between the trimmed V and J ends, which lost 6 bases and 2 bases, there was a span of 17 bases.